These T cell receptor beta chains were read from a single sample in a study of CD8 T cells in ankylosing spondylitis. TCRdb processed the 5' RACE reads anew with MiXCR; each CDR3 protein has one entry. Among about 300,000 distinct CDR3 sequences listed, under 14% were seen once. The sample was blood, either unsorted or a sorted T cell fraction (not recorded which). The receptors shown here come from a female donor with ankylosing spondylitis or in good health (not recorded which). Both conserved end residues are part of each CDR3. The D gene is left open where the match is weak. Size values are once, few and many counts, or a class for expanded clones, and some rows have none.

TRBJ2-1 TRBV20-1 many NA CSASRSLGYNEQFF TGCAGTGCTAGTCGTTCCTTGGGCTACAATGAGCAGTTCTTC
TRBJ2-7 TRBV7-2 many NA CASSLGVAYEQYF TGTGCCAGCAGCTTGGGGGTCGCCTACGAGCAGTACTTC
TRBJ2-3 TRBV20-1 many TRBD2 CSATTSGGPGGTDTQYF TGCAGTGCTACGACTAGCGGGGGGCCAGGAGGTACAGATACGCAGTATTTT
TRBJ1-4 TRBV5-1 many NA CASSSTGFGANEKLFF TGCGCCAGCAGCTCTACAGGGTTCGGAGCTAATGAAAAACTGTTTTTT
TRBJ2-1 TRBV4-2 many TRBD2 CASSQESGAGNEQFF TGTGCCAGCAGCCAAGAGAGCGGGGCAGGGAATGAGCAGTTCTTC
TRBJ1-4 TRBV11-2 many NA CASSLEGRVSEKLFF TGTGCCAGCAGCTTAGAGGGCAGGGTCAGTGAAAAACTGTTTTTT
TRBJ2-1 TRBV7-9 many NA CASSLDRVKLNEQFF TGTGCCAGCAGCTTAGATCGGGTCAAGCTCAATGAGCAGTTCTTC
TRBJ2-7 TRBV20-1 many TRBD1 CSARQGLSVHEQYF TGCAGTGCTCGACAGGGGTTGAGTGTACACGAGCAGTACTTC
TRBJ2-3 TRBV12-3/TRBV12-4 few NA CASSLGDSADTQYF TGTGCCAGCAGTTTAGGCGACAGCGCAGATACGCAGTATTTT
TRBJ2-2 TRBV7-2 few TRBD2 CASRGTSGTGGELFF TGTGCCAGCAGAGGTACTAGCGGGACAGGCGGGGAGCTGTTTTTT
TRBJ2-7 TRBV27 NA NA CASSLRWGEQYF TGTGCCAGCAGTTTAAGATGGGGGGAGCAGTACTTC
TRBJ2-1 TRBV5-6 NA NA CASSLWGEGAGNEQFF TGTGCCAGCAGCTTGTGGGGAGAGGGGGCGGGAAATGAGCAGTTCTTC
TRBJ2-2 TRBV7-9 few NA CASSLIRDVTGELFF TGTGCCAGCAGCTTAATCCGGGACGTTACCGGGGAGCTGTTTTTT
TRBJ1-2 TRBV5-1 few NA CASSLAQGSDGYTF TGCGCCAGCAGCTTGGCCCAAGGGTCGGATGGCTACACCTTC
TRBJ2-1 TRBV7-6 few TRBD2 CASSLLAGAPGNEQFF TGTGCCAGCAGCTTACTAGCGGGAGCCCCGGGGAATGAGCAGTTCTTC
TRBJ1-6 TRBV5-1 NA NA CASSLEEYNSPLHF TGCGCCAGCAGCTTAGAGGAGTATAATTCACCCCTCCACTTT
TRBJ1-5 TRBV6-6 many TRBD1 CSTGDSGNQPQHF TGTTCCACAGGGGATTCGGGCAATCAGCCCCAGCATTTT
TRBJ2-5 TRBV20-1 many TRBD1 CSATGGETQYF TGCAGTGCTACAGGGGGCGAGACCCAGTACTTC
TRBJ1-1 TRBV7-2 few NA CAAMAAPITNEAFF TGTGCAGCAATGGCAGCCCCCATAACTAATGAAGCTTTCTTT
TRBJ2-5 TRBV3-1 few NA CASSHGEVRGVRGETQYF TGTGCCAGCAGCCATGGAGAAGTACGTGGGGTAAGAGGAGAGACCCAGTACTTC
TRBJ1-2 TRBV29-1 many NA CSVTTGNYGYTF TGCAGCGTTACAACAGGGAACTATGGCTACACCTTC
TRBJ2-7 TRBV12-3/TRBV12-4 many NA CASSLESPPPYEQYF TGTGCCAGCAGTTTAGAGTCACCACCCCCCTACGAGCAGTACTTC
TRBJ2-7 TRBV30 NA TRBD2 CAGTSGGHYEQYF TGTGCCGGAACTAGCGGGGGCCATTACGAGCAGTACTTC
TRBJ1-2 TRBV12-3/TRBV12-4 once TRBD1 CASSQKQGGGGDTF TGTGCCAGCAGCCAGAAGCAGGGGGGAGGGGGCGACACCTTC
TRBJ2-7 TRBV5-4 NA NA CASSYSGLARDEQYF TGTGCAAGCAGCTATTCGGGACTGGCTCGTGACGAGCAGTACTTC
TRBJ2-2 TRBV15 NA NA CATSRSVDGELFF TGTGCCACCAGCAGGTCTGTGGACGGGGAGCTGTTTTTT
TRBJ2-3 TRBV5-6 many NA CASSFDARKITDTQYF TGTGCCAGCAGCTTTGATGCGCGAAAGATAACAGATACGCAGTATTTT
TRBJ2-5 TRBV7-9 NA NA CASSLTLSETQYF TGTGCCAGCAGCCTCACGCTTTCCGAGACCCAGTACTTC
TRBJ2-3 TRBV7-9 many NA CASSPKMRVADTQYF TGTGCCAGCAGCCCAAAGATGAGGGTTGCAGATACGCAGTATTTT